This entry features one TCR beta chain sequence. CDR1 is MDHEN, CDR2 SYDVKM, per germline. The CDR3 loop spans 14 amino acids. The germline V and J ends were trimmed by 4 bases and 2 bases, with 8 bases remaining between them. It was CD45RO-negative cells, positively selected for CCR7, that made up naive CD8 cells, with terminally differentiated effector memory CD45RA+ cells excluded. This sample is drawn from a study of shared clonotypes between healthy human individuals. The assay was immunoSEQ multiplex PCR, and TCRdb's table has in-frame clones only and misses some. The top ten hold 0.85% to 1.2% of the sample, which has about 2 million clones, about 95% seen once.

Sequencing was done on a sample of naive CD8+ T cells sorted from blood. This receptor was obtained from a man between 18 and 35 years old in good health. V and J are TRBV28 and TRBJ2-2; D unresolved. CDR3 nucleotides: TGTGCCAGCAGTTGGCAACCTAACACCGGGGAGCTGTTTTTT. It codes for CASSWQPNTGELFF.